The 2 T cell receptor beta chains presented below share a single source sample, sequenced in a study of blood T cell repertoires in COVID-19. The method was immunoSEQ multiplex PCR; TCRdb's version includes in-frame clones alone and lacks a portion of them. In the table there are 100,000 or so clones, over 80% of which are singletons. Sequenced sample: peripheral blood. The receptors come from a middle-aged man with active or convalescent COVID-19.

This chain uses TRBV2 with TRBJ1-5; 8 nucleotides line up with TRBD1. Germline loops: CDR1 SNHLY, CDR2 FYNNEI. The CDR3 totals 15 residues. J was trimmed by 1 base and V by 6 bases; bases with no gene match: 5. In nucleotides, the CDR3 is TGTGCCAGCAGCGTGGGACAGGAGAGCAATCAGCCCCAGCATTTT. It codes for CASSVGQESNQPQHF.

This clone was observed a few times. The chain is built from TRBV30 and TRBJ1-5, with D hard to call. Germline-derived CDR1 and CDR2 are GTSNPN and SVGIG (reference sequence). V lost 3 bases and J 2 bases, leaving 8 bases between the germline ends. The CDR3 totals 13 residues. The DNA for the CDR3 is TGTGCCTGGAGCGAGAACCGCAATCAGCCCCAGCATTTT. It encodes CAWSENRNQPQHF.